The text below deals with one TCR beta chain. Sequencing used cDNA as its template, made by extracting RNA and reverse transcribing it. Profiling relied on immunoSEQ multiplex PCR, and the TCRdb table lists in-frame clones only, not all of them. The profile shows roughly 210,000 clones, roughly 40% of them singletons. The data stem from a study of CD8+ T cells in alopecia areata. Study-level background: It was oral tofacitinib, at 5 to 10 mg twice daily, that treated patients received.

Regarding treatment: oral pan-JAK inhibitor, 5-10 mg twice daily. Sorting of CD4+ and CD8+ T cells was performed on PBMCs. The V and J ends lost 0 bases and 5 bases respectively, with 10 bases between them. The CDR3 runs 13 residues. Germline CDR1 is GTSNPN and CDR2 is SVGIG (reference sequence). The source material was CD4+ T cells sorted from blood, sampled at approximately week 36, from a patient treated with tofacitinib. The chain has TRBV30 and TRBJ1-1; the D gene is possibly TRBD1 (5 bases). The origin of this receptor is a human donor with alopecia areata. As DNA, the CDR3 is TGTGCCTGGAGTGTCAGGGTGACGACTGAAGCTTTCTTT. Its translation: CAWSVRVTTEAFF.